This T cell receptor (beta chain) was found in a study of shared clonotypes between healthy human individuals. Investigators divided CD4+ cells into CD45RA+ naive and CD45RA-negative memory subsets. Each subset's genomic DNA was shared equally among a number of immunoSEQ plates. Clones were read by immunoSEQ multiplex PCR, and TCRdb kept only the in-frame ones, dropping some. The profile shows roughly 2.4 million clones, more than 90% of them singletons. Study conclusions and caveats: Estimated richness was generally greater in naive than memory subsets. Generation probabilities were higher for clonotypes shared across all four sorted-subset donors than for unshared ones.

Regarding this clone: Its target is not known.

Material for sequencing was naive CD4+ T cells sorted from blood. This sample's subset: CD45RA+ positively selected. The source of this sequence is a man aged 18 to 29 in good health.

The CDR3 is CASRGGIQGNTEAFF. The CDR3 DNA follows: TGTGCCAGCAGGGGTGGGATCCAGGGGAACACTGAAGCTTTCTTT. The V gene is TRBV25-1, the J gene TRBJ1-1; D possibly corresponds to TRBD1 (5 bases). This CDR3 comprises 15 residues. V lost 6 bases and J 1 base, leaving 15 bases between the germline ends. Germline V gene sequence: CDR1 MGHDK, CDR2 SYGVNS.